This T cell receptor beta chain was sequenced for a study of T cells after yellow fever vaccination. Study information: Libraries from low-cell-number fractions were prepared with the SMART-Seq v4 Ultra Low Input RNA kit. Study-wide findings and caveats: In post-booster samples, most primary-vaccination clones reappeared (just under 97% CD4, about 91% CD8). FACS-sorted repertoires might harbor abundant contaminating clonotypes from the bulk population. Some clonotypes, a small share, were shared between CD4 and CD8 compartments.

This clonotype was detected a few times. What it binds is not known. V lost 4 bases to trimming and J lost 0 bases, with 18 bases between them. CDR1 is MGHRA and CDR2 is YSYEKL in the germline V gene. The CDR3 length is 18 residues. One entry per CDR3 protein, called by TCRdb with MiXCR from the 5' RACE reads. This sample has 150,000 to 200,000 distinct CDR3 sequences, with 7% to 10% found just once. This clonotype originated in a man younger than 30 who received the YFV17D yellow fever vaccine. The starting material was CD8+ T cells sorted from PBMCs, obtained 45 days after the yellow fever booster vaccination. V is TRBV4-1 and J is TRBJ2-2; a weak D match, TRBD1 (6 bases). The CDR3 loop reads CASSPRTAQTANTGELFF. CDR3 in DNA: TGCGCCAGCAGCCCCAGGACAGCCCAAACCGCGAACACCGGGGAGCTGTTTTTT.